This TCR beta chain derives from a study of neoadjuvant nivolumab and ipilimumab in lung cancer. Germline CDR1 and CDR2: SGHRS and YFSETQ. The CDR3 is 15 residues long. Trimming took off 4 bases at V and 2 bases at J, with 14 bases between the two ends. The method was immunoSEQ multiplex PCR; TCRdb's version includes in-frame clones alone and lacks a portion of them. The top ten hold about 23% of the sample, which has roughly 13,000 clones, roughly 75% seen once. The material was peripheral blood, obtained after neoadjuvant nivolumab, alone or with ipilimumab, at or shortly before surgery. V gene TRBV5-1 combines with J gene TRBJ2-3; D not certain. This TCR was recovered from an adult with non-small cell lung cancer. The CDR3: CASSPDTLVTDTQYF. The CDR3, as DNA: TGCGCCAGCAGCCCGGATACCTTAGTCACAGATACGCAGTATTTT.